This TCR beta chain appears in the sequencing data of a study of cytomegalovirus exposure and HLA in healthy donors. Germline assignment: CDR1 SQVTM and CDR2 ANQGSEA. Trimming pared 8 bases from V and 1 base from J, leaving 11 bases between. CDR3 length: 12 residues. 13 Jbeta primers and 60 Vbeta primers were used for the PCR. Source study methods: A follow-up analysis tallied 65 million to 80 million unique TCR beta chains, roughly 9.9 million shared. Produced via immunoSEQ multiplex PCR; TCRdb's table is partial and in-frame only. The V and J calls and the clone size are those of that table, but D and trimming were determined from the DNA. In total, the table holds some 71,000 clones.

Input material: PBMCs. The chain has TRBV29-1 and TRBJ1-1; D gene ambiguous. The clonotype comes from a woman under 40 in good health and CMV-seronegative. CDR3 in amino acids: CSYSPTNTEAFF. CDR3 nucleotides: TGCAGCTACTCGCCAACGAACACTGAAGCTTTCTTT.